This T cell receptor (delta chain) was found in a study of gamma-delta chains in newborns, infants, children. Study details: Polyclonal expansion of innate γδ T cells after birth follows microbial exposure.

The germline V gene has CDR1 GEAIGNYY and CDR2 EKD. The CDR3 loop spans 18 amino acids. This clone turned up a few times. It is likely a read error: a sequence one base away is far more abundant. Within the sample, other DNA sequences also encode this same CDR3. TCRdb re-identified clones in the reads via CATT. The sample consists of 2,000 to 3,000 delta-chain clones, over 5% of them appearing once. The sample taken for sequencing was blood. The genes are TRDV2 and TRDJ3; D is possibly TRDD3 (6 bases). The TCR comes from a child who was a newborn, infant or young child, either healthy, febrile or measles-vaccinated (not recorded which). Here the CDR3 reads CACDTMGAGSWDTRQMFF. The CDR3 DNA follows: TGTGCCTGTGACACGATGGGGGCCGGTTCCTGGGACACCCGACAGATGTTCTTC.